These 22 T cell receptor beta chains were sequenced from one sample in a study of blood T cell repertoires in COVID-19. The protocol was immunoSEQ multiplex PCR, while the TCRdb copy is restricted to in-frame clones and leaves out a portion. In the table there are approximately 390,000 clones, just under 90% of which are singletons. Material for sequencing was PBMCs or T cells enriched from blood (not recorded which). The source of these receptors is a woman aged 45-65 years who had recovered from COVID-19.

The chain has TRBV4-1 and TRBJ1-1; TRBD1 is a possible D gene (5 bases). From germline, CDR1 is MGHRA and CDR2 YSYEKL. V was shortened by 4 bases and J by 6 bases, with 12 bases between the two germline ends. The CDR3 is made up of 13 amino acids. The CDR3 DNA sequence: TGCGCCAGCAGCCTTCTCGGGGGGGCTGAAGCTTTCTTT. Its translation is CASSLLGGAEAFF.

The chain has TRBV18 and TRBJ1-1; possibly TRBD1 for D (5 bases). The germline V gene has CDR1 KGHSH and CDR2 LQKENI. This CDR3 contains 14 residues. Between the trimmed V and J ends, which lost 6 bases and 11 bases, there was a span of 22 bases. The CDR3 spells CASSNQGVILAAFF. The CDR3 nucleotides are TGTGCCAGCTCCAACCAGGGCGTAATTCTCGCGGCTTTCTTT.

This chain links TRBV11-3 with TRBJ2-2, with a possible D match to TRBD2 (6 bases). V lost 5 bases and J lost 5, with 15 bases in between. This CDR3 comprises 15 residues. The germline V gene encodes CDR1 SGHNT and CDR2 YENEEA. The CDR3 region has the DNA TGTGCCAGCAGCAATGACGGGGGTTCAACCGGGGAGCTGTTTTTT. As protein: CASSNDGGSTGELFF.

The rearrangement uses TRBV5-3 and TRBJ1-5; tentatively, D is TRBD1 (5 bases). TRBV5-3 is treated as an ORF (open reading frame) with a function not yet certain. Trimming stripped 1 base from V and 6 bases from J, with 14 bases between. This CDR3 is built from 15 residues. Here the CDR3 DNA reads TGTGCCAGAAGCTTGACAGGTCTTAGGAGTCAGCCCCAGCATTTT. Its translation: CARSLTGLRSQPQHF.

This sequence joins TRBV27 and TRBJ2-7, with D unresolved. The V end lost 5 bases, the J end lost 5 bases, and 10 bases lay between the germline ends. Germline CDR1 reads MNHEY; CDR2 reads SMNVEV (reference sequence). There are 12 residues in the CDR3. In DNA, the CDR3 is TGTGCCAGCAGTCATCACACCGACGAGCAGTACTTC. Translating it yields CASSHHTDEQYF.

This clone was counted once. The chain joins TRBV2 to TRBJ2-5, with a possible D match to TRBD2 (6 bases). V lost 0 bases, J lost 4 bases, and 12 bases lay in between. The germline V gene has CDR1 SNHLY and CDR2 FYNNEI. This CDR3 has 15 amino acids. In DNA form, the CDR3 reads TGTGCCAGCAGTGAAGCGCCCCTAGCGAGAGAGACCCAGTACTTC. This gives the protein CASSEAPLARETQYF.

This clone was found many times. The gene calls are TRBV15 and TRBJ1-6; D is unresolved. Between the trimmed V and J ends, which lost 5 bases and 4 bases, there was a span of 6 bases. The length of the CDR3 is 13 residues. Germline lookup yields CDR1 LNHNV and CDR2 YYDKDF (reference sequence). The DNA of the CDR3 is TGTGCCACCAGCGCACAGTATAATTCACCCCTCCACTTT. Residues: CATSAQYNSPLHF.

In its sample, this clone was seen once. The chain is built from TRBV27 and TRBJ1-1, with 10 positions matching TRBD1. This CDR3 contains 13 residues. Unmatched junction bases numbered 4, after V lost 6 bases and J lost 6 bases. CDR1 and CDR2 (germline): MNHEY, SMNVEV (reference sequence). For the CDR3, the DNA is TGTGCCAGCAGGGGACAGGGGACCCCTGAAGCTTTCTTT. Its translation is CASRGQGTPEAFF.

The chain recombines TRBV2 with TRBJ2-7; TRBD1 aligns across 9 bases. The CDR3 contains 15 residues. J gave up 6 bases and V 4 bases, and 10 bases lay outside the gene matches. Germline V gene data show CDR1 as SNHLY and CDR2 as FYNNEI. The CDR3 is CASSGRRDRVSEQYF. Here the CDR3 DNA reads TGTGCCAGCAGTGGCCGCCGGGACAGGGTTAGCGAGCAGTACTTC.

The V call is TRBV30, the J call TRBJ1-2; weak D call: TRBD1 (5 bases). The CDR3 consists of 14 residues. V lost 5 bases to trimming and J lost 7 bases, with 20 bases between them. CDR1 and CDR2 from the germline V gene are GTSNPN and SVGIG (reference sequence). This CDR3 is CAWADDRVALGYTF. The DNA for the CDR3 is TGTGCCTGGGCGGACGACAGAGTCGCGCTTGGCTACACCTTC.

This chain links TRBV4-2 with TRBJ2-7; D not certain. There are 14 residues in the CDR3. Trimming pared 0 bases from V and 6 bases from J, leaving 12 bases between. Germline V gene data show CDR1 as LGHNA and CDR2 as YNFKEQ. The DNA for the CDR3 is TGTGCCAGCAGCCAAGATCTAACGGGTATCGAGCAGTACTTC. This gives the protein CASSQDLTGIEQYF.

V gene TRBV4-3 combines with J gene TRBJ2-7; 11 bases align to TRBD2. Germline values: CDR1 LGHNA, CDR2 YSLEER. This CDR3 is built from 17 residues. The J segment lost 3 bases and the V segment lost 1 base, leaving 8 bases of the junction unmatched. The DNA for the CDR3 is TGCGCCAGCAGCCAAGCCGTCCAAACTAGCGGGGGCTACGAGCAGTACTTC. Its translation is CASSQAVQTSGGYEQYF.

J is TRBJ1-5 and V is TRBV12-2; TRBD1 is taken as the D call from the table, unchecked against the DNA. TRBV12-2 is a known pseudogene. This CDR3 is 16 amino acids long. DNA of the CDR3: TGTGCAAGTCGCCTAAAGGGGGACGGTGGCAATCAGCCCCAGCATTTT. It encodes CASRLKGDGGNQPQHF.

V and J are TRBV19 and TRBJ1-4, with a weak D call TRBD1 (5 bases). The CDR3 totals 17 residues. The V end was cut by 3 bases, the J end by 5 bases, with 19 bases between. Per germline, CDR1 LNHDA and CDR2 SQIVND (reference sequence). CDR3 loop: CASSILGPGERNEKLFF. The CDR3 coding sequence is TGTGCCAGTAGTATCTTGGGGCCGGGAGAAAGAAATGAAAAACTGTTTTTT.

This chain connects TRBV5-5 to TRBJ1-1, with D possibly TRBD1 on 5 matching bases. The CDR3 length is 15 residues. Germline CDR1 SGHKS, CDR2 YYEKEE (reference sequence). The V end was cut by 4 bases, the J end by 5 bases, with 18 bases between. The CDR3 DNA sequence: TGTGCCAGCAGCCCGGGGGAGGCTTATTGGACTGAAGCTTTCTTT. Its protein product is CASSPGEAYWTEAFF.

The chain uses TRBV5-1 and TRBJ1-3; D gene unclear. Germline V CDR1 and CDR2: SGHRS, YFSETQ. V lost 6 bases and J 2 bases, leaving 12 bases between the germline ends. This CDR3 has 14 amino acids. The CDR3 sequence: CASNEGNPGNTIYF. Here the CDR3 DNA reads TGCGCCAGCAATGAGGGCAACCCTGGAAACACCATATATTTT.

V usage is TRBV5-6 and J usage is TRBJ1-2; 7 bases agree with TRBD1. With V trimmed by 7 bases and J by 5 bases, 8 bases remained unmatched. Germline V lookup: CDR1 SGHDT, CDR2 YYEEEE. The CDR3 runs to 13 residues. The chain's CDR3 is CASGPQGYYGYTF. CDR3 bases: TGTGCCAGCGGTCCACAGGGGTATTATGGCTACACCTTC.

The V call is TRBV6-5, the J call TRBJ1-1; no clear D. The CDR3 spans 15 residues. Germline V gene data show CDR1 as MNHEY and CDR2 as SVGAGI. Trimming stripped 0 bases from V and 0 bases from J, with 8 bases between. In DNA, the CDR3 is TGTGCCAGCAGTTACTCGCCCAGATTGAACACTGAAGCTTTCTTT. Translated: CASSYSPRLNTEAFF.

The CDR3 reads CSVQTGTGRETQYF. CDR3 bases: TGCAGCGTGCAAACCGGGACAGGGAGAGAGACCCAGTACTTC. The chain recombines TRBV29-1 with TRBJ2-5; 9 bases are shared with TRBD1. In germline, CDR1 is SQVTM, CDR2 ANQGSEA. The junction had 9 bases not matched to a gene; V was cut back by 6 bases and J by 4 bases. This CDR3 is 14 amino acids long.

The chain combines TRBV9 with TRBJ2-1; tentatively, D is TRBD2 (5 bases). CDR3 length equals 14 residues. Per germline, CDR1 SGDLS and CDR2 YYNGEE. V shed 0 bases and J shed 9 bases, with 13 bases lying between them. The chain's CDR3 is CASSVVGSSGEQFF. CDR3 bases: TGTGCCAGCAGCGTAGTTGGCTCCAGCGGTGAGCAGTTCTTC.

The CDR3 is CASRRQVNTEAFF. CDR3 sequence (DNA): TGTGCCAGCAGAAGACAGGTAAACACTGAAGCTTTCTTT. The rearrangement links TRBV6-4 to TRBJ1-1; D may be TRBD1 (6 bases). Trimming pared 6 bases from V and 2 bases from J, leaving 10 bases between. The CDR3 totals 13 residues. Germline lookup yields CDR1 MRHNA and CDR2 SNTAGT.

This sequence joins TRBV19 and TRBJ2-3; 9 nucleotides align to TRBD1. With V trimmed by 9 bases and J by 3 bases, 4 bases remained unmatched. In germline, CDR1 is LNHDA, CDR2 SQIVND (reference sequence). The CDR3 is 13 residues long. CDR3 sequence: CASRDRVTDTQYF. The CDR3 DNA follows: TGTGCCAGCCGGGACAGGGTAACAGATACGCAGTATTTT.